This T cell receptor beta chain was sequenced for a study of vaccination and CD4 T cells after COVID-19. About the study: Nasal swab PCR detected SARS-CoV-2 in convalescent patients, who comprised 9 or 10 mild cases and one severe case. Convalescent patients gave post-COVID blood a median about 110 days post-diagnosis, range 35 to 161. Study-level findings and limits: Early timepoints after natural infection were not analyzed in these convalescent patients. Median reactive clonotypes, those recognizing SARS-CoV-2, rose from about 22 to 38, not significantly.

Indicated time point: late sampling 161 to 241 days after vaccination in a few convalescent patients. Germline V gene data show CDR1 as DFQATT and CDR2 as SNEGSKA (reference sequence). The CDR3 has 13 amino acids. V was cut by 5 bases and J by 1 base, with 8 bases left in between. TCRdb reanalysed the PCR reads using MiXCR and keeps one entry per CDR3 protein. The sample yields 25,000 to 30,000 distinct CDR3 sequences, around 53% seen once. Comment on this clonotype: Its target is unknown.

This receptor was taken from a human donor who had recovered from COVID-19. The sample consisted of CD4+ T cells from blood, taken about 7 months after SARS-CoV-2 vaccination. V usage is TRBV20-1 and J usage is TRBJ2-2; D not certain. In DNA, the CDR3 is TGCAGTGCTGGCCCCCAGAACACCGGGGAGCTGTTTTTT. This sequence encodes CSAGPQNTGELFF.